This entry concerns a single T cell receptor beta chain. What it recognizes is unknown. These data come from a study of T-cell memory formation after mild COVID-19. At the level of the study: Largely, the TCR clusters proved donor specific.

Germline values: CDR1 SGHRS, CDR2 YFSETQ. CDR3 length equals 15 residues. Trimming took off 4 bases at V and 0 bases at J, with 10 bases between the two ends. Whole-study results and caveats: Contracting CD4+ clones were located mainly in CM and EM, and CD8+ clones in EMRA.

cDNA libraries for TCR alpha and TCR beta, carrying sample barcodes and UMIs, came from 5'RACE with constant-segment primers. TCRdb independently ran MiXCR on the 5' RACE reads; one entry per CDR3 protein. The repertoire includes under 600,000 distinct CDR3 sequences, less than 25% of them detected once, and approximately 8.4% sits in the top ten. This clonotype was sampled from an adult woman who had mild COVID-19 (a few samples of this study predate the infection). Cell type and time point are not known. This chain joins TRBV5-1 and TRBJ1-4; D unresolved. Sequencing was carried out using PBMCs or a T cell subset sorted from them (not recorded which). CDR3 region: CASSHSGATNEKLFF. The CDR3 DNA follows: TGCGCCAGCAGCCACTCGGGTGCAACTAATGAAAAACTGTTTTTT.